The 7 T cell receptor beta chains presented below share a single source sample, sequenced in a study of cytomegalovirus exposure and HLA in healthy donors (dated by TCRdb to about 2017). Libraries were prepared through the immunoSEQ multiplex PCR assay. For the multiplex PCR, a mixture combining 60 forward primers for TCR Vbeta segments and 13 reverse primers for TCR Jbeta segments was used. Not all clones reach the TCRdb copy of this immuneACCESS table, which keeps in-frame sequences only. Checked studies attribute under half of the gap to unresolved V genes and leave the rest unexplained. This sample gives about 130,000 clones in total; approximately 71% of them show up just once. The ten most abundant clones make up about 3.3% of the sample. The source material was PBMCs. These receptors were taken from a woman between 50 and 59 years old in good health and CMV-seronegative.

This clone was picked up one time. One end of the junction is discordant with germline, which a read error may explain. This sequence joins TRBV7-9 and TRBJ1-2; 7 bases are shared with TRBD1. Germline V lookup: CDR1 SEHNR, CDR2 FQNEAQ (reference sequence). The CDR3 spans 12 residues. The CDR3 DNA reads as TGTTCCAGCAGCTGGGACAGCTATGGCTACACCTTC. The encoded protein is CSSSWDSYGYTF.

The chain is built from TRBV5-1 and TRBJ2-5; weak D call: TRBD1 (5 bases). CDR1 is SGHRS and CDR2 is YFSETQ in the germline V gene. V dropped 2 bases and J dropped 2 bases, with 10 bases sitting between them. The CDR3 is 14 amino acids. CDR3 amino acids: CASSLGQGQETQYF. CDR3 nucleotides: TGCGCCAGCAGCTTAGGTCAGGGACAAGAGACCCAGTACTTC.

V and J are TRBV6-5 and TRBJ2-7, with no clear D. The germline CDR1 and CDR2 sequences are MNHEY and SVGAGI. This CDR3 has 13 residues. Trimming cost V 8 bases and J 0 bases, with 11 bases left between them. This chain's CDR3 is CASCPGGSYEQYF. The CDR3 region has the DNA TGTGCCAGCTGCCCCGGCGGCTCCTACGAGCAGTACTTC.

The chain links TRBV19 to TRBJ2-3, with 7 nucleotides matching TRBD1. This CDR3 is 14 amino acids long. V was pared by 4 bases and J by 1 base, with 2 bases of the junction left unmatched. Germline loops: CDR1 LNHDA, CDR2 SQIVND (reference sequence). CDR3 nucleotide sequence: TGTGCCAGTAGTACGACAGGGCGCACAGATACGCAGTATTTT. Protein sequence: CASSTTGRTDTQYF.

The chain combines TRBV5-5 with TRBJ2-3, with 9 bases fitting TRBD2. This CDR3 region has 15 residues. V was clipped by 5 bases and J by 5 bases; unmatched bases: 9. Germline lookup yields CDR1 SGHKS and CDR2 YYEKEE (reference sequence). The CDR3 DNA reads as TGTGCCAGCAGACCTAGCGGGAACGCCGGAGATACGCAGTATTTT. Translating it yields CASRPSGNAGDTQYF.

This chain links TRBV7-3 with TRBJ2-3; TRBD2 aligns across 10 bases. Germline lookup yields CDR1 SGHTA and CDR2 FQGTGA. V lost 1 base, J lost 4 bases, and 8 bases stayed unmatched. This CDR3 spans 17 amino acids. The CDR3 region is CASSLSASGSGADTQYF. CDR3 bases: TGTGCCAGCAGCTTAAGTGCTAGCGGGAGTGGAGCAGATACGCAGTATTTT. The variable domain in full, with the rest retrieved from reference TRBV7-3 and TRBJ2-3, is GAGVSQTPSNKVTEKGKYVELRCDPISGHTALYWYRQSLGQGPEFLIYFQGTGAADDSGLPNDRFFAVRPEGSVSTLKIQRTERGDSAVYLCASSLSASGSGADTQYFGPGTRLTVL.

The CDR3 DNA sequence: TGTGCCAGCAGGGACTTGTCGGGGGGAACTGAAGCTTTCTTT. As protein: CASRDLSGGTEAFF. V and J are TRBV27 and TRBJ1-1, with D possibly matching TRBD1 (5 bases). Trimming removed 6 bases at V and 5 bases at J, with 16 bases between. The CDR3 runs to 14 residues. CDR1 MNHEY and CDR2 SMNVEV come from the germline V gene (reference sequence).